The T cell receptor (beta chain) described here comes from a study of cytomegalovirus exposure and HLA in healthy donors. A note on this clone: Other DNA sequences of this sample code for an identical CDR3.

Trimming cost V 3 bases and J 3 bases; bases outside gene matches: 8. The CDR3 totals 15 residues. Germline V gene data show CDR1 as SGHNT and CDR2 as YYREEE (reference sequence). The PCR had 60 Vbeta and 13 Jbeta primers. Repertoires were generated with immunoSEQ multiplex PCR, while TCRdb's copy carries only in-frame clones and drops some. The table shows under 70,000 clones, with over 65% occurring only once. This clonotype originated in a man in his forties or fifties in good health and CMV-seropositive. The V call is TRBV5-4, the J call TRBJ2-7; TRBD1 aligns across 8 bases. Sequenced material: PBMCs. CDR3 sequence: CASSSLAGGSYEQYF. CDR3 DNA: TGTGCCAGCAGCTCGTTGGCAGGGGGCAGCTACGAGCAGTACTTC. The variable domain in full, with the rest retrieved from reference TRBV5-4 and TRBJ2-7, is ETGVTQSPTHLIKTRGQQVTLRCSSQSGHNTVSWYQQALGQGPQFIFQYYREEENGRGNFPPRFSGLQFPNYSSELNVNALELDDSALYLCASSSLAGGSYEQYFGPGTRLTVT.